The next 27 T cell receptor beta chains were all read from a single sample in a study of T cell changes during pregnancy in multiple sclerosis. Sequenced by immunoSEQ multiplex PCR; TCRdb stores in-frame clones only, minus some. The sample shows 79,000 or so clones, 90% to 95% of them seen only once. The specimen comprised CD4+ T cells from peripheral blood mononuclear cells, sampled before pregnancy. These receptors originate from a female donor with multiple sclerosis, enrolled in a pregnancy study.

V gene TRBV7-9 combines with J gene TRBJ1-4, with a weak D call TRBD1 (5 bases). CDR3 length equals 16 residues. V was pared by 7 bases and J by 0 bases, with 15 bases between. Germline values: CDR1 SEHNR, CDR2 FQNEAQ (reference sequence). The CDR3 spells CASKKTDIATNEKLFF. As DNA, the CDR3 is TGTGCCAGCAAAAAAACGGACATCGCAACTAATGAAAAACTGTTTTTT. The full variable domain, its missing parts supplied by reference TRBV7-9 and TRBJ1-4, is DTGVSQNPRHKITKRGQNVTFRCDPISEHNRLYWYRQTLGQGPEFLTYFQNEAQLEKSRLLSDRFSAERPKGSFSTLEIQRTEQGDSAMYLCASKKTDIATNEKLFFGSGTQLSVL.

The chain is built from TRBV7-8 and TRBJ2-2, with D tentatively TRBD2 (6 bases). This CDR3 is 15 amino acids long. Trimming removed 5 bases from V and 7 bases from J, with 17 bases in between. Germline CDR1 SGHVS, CDR2 FQNEAQ. CDR3 nucleotide sequence: TGTGCCAGCAGCACTATCACGGGGGTCGACGGGGAGCTGTTTTTT. Its translation: CASSTITGVDGELFF.

This chain connects TRBV10-3 to TRBJ2-3, with 7 positions matching TRBD2. The CDR3 is 15 amino acids. Germline trimming cut 3 bases from V and 2 bases from J; bases unmatched to any gene: 5. Germline loops: CDR1 ENHRY, CDR2 SYGVKD. The CDR3 is CAISDQRGFTDTQYF. The DNA for the CDR3 is TGTGCCATCAGTGACCAGCGGGGTTTCACAGATACGCAGTATTTT.

This chain connects TRBV18 to TRBJ2-7; maybe TRBD1 (6 bases). V lost 2 bases and J 1 base, leaving 6 bases between the germline ends. The CDR3 totals 13 residues. CDR1 and CDR2 (germline): KGHSH, LQKENI. CDR3 nucleotide sequence: TGTGCCAGCTCACCAGGGACATCCTACGAGCAGTACTTC. Translation: CASSPGTSYEQYF.

CDR3 DNA sequence: TGTGCCAGTAGTCTATTCCTAGCTAACTATGGCTACACCTTC. Translated, it gives CASSLFLANYGYTF. The chain is built from TRBV19 and TRBJ1-2; D is unresolved. Trimming shortened V by 5 bases and J by 0 bases, and 10 bases separated the two germline ends. There are 14 residues in the CDR3. CDR1 LNHDA and CDR2 SQIVND come from the germline V gene (reference sequence).

The chain is built from TRBV7-6 and TRBJ2-5; 10 bases are a match to TRBD2. The CDR3 has 15 residues. The germline gives CDR1 SGHVS, CDR2 FNYEAQ. With V trimmed by 5 bases and J by 5 bases, 8 bases remained unmatched. CDR3 sequence reads: CASSISGRAWETQYF. CDR3 sequence (DNA): TGTGCCAGCAGCATCAGCGGGAGGGCCTGGGAGACCCAGTACTTC.

The chain uses TRBV6-5 and TRBJ1-2, with unresolved D. Germline CDR1 reads MNHEY; CDR2 reads SVGAGI. With 2 bases removed from V and 3 bases from J, the gap between germline ends came to 10 bases. The CDR3 loop spans 14 amino acids. DNA for the CDR3: TGTGCCAGCAGTTACCGGGTTGGTGACTATGGCTACACCTTC. Its translation is CASSYRVGDYGYTF.

The chain employs TRBV30 and TRBJ2-1; 11 bases are a match to TRBD2. Trimming cost V 5 bases and J 8 bases; bases outside gene matches: 14. Germline V CDR1 and CDR2: GTSNPN, SVGIG (reference sequence). The CDR3 covers 16 residues. Here the CDR3 reads CAWRPIAGGHRDEQFF. CDR3 DNA: TGTGCCTGGCGTCCTATAGCGGGGGGGCACAGGGATGAGCAGTTCTTC.

This chain joins TRBV29-1 and TRBJ2-6; 10 positions agree with TRBD1. After removal of 5 bases from V and 3 bases from J, the junction contained 10 bases not matched to a gene. Germline-derived CDR1 and CDR2 are SQVTM and ANQGSEA. The CDR3 totals 17 residues. CDR3 region: CSVSLGTGASGANVLTF. CDR3 nucleotides: TGCAGCGTTTCTCTCGGGACAGGGGCTAGTGGGGCCAACGTCCTGACTTTC.

The chain uses TRBV27 and TRBJ1-1; perhaps TRBD1 as D (5 bases). Germline CDR1 reads MNHEY; CDR2 reads SMNVEV (reference sequence). The V end lost 5 bases, the J end lost 1 base, and 14 bases lay between the germline ends. The CDR3 has 15 residues. CDR3 coding DNA: TGTGCCAGCAGTCAGGCGGGGGAGGGGAACACTGAAGCTTTCTTT. It codes for CASSQAGEGNTEAFF.

V usage is TRBV9 and J usage is TRBJ2-7; D perhaps matches TRBD2 (5 bases). The CDR3 totals 14 residues. From germline, CDR1 is SGDLS and CDR2 YYNGEE. The germline V and J ends were trimmed by 4 bases and 5 bases, with 16 bases remaining between them. CDR3 loop: CASSPRWETNEQYF. The CDR3 DNA sequence: TGTGCCAGCAGCCCCCGGTGGGAGACCAACGAGCAGTACTTC.

The chain uses TRBV30 and TRBJ1-1; 7 bases are a match to TRBD1. The V segment lost 4 bases and the J segment 1 base; nucleotides outside the gene matches: 9. Per the germline V gene, CDR1 is GTSNPN and CDR2 is SVGIG (reference sequence). This CDR3 is 15 amino acids long. CDR3 sequence: CAWKKAGGSNTEAFF. In DNA, the CDR3 is TGTGCCTGGAAGAAGGCAGGGGGATCGAACACTGAAGCTTTCTTT.

A few counts support this clone. The chain employs TRBV4-1 and TRBJ1-1; 7 bases are a match to TRBD1. CDR3 length equals 17 residues. The germline gives CDR1 MGHRA, CDR2 YSYEKL. V trimming: 1 base; J trimming: 4 bases; junction bases outside the gene matches: 12. The CDR3 DNA is TGCGCCAGCAGCCAAGCCTGGGCAGGGGGTTGGGGCACTGAAGCTTTCTTT. Translating it yields CASSQAWAGGWGTEAFF.

The rearrangement links TRBV5-1 to TRBJ1-1, with a tentative D call TRBD1 (5 bases). V shed 0 bases and J shed 5 bases, with 14 bases lying between them. This CDR3 is built from 15 residues. CDR1 and CDR2 from the germline V gene are SGHRS and YFSETQ. CDR3 sequence (DNA): TGCGCCAGCAGCTTGGGGCCCAGGGACTATACTGAAGCTTTCTTT. Translating gives CASSLGPRDYTEAFF.

In this sample, this clone turned up once. The chain recombines TRBV6-1 with TRBJ1-1, with 7 bases matching TRBD1. CDR3 length equals 19 residues. V gave up 4 bases and J gave up 3 bases; unmatched junction bases: 20. CDR1 and CDR2 from the germline V gene are MNHNS and SASEGT. The CDR3 spells CASSVLVATGTGGDTEAFF. DNA for the CDR3: TGTGCCAGCAGTGTATTGGTCGCGACAGGGACGGGCGGGGACACTGAAGCTTTCTTT.

The chain couples TRBV6-5 to TRBJ2-1, with 11 nucleotides matching TRBD2. V shed 4 bases and J 5 bases; nucleotides not matched to a gene: 4. The CDR3 length is 15 residues. Germline V gene data show CDR1 as MNHEY and CDR2 as SVGAGI. As DNA, the CDR3 is TGTGCCAGCAGTTCGACTAGCGGGAATGACAATGAGCAGTTCTTC. Translated, it gives CASSSTSGNDNEQFF.

The chain recombines TRBV28 with TRBJ1-4, with D hard to call. The germline CDR1 and CDR2 sequences are MDHEN and SYDVKM. Trimming removed 8 bases from V and 3 bases from J, with 10 bases in between. This CDR3 has 13 amino acids. The CDR3 DNA sequence: TGTGCCAGCGTCGGGGAACCTAATGAAAAACTGTTTTTT. Its translation: CASVGEPNEKLFF.

The chain carries TRBV14 and TRBJ2-3; tentative D call: TRBD2 (6 bases). V gave up 1 base and J gave up 4 bases, with 21 bases separating them. CDR1 is SGHDN and CDR2 is FVKESK in the germline V gene. The CDR3 covers 18 residues. CDR3 region: CASSQVGGGGDPPDTQYF. In DNA form, the CDR3 reads TGTGCCAGCAGCCAAGTCGGGGGAGGAGGGGATCCCCCAGATACGCAGTATTTT.

The genes are TRBV29-1 and TRBJ1-2; TRBD1 agrees at 9 bases. V gave up 3 bases and J gave up 6 bases; unmatched junction bases: 11. In germline, CDR1 is SQVTM, CDR2 ANQGSEA. CDR3 length: 15 residues. The CDR3 bases are TGCAGCGTTGATCTAACCGGGACAGGGAGGGATGGCTACACCTTC. Residues: CSVDLTGTGRDGYTF.

This chain joins TRBV7-9 and TRBJ1-2, with D possibly being TRBD1 (5 bases). The CDR3 contains 13 residues. The V gene's germline CDR1 is SEHNR and CDR2 FQNEAQ (reference sequence). Between the trimmed V and J ends, which lost 1 base and 3 bases, there was a span of 6 bases. The CDR3 spells CASSLEGYYGYTF. The CDR3 DNA reads as TGTGCCAGCAGCTTAGAGGGGTACTATGGCTACACCTTC.

This clone has a single count. The chain couples TRBV5-1 to TRBJ2-5; 10 bases line up with TRBD2. CDR1 SGHRS and CDR2 YFSETQ come from the germline V gene. Trimming cost V 0 bases and J 2 bases; bases outside gene matches: 4. The CDR3 runs to 16 residues. The CDR3 nucleotides are TGCGCCAGCAGCTTGGGGGTAGCGGGGGGACAAGAGACCCAGTACTTC. Translating gives CASSLGVAGGQETQYF.

The chain recombines TRBV11-2 with TRBJ2-2, with 7 bases aligning to TRBD2. Trimming removed 2 bases from V and 3 bases from J; junction bases left unmatched: 6. The germline gives CDR1 SGHAT, CDR2 FQNNGV. This CDR3 has 16 amino acids. The CDR3 nucleotides read TGTGCCAGCAGCTTATCGGGGGGAACTTACACCGGGGAGCTGTTTTTT. As protein: CASSLSGGTYTGELFF.

This chain joins TRBV18 and TRBJ2-1, with TRBD1 matching over 10 bases. The germline CDR1 and CDR2 sequences are KGHSH and LQKENI. The ends lost 4 bases at V and 5 bases at J; junction bases unmatched: 5. The CDR3 is made up of 15 amino acids. Here the CDR3 reads CASSRVGQGDNEQFF. CDR3 nucleotide sequence: TGTGCCAGCTCACGTGTAGGACAGGGGGACAATGAGCAGTTCTTC.

V and J are TRBV2 and TRBJ2-7; possible D gene TRBD2, 5 bases. This CDR3 comprises 12 residues. Trimming left V 5 bases short and J 3 bases short, with 8 bases between. Germline assignment: CDR1 SNHLY and CDR2 FYNNEI. The CDR3 sequence: CASSLGVYEQYF. CDR3 nucleotide sequence: TGTGCCAGCAGTCTGGGAGTCTACGAGCAGTACTTC.

The chain has TRBV19 and TRBJ1-2; possible D gene TRBD1, 6 bases. Trimming removed 6 bases from V and 2 bases from J, with 22 bases in between. The CDR3 runs 17 residues. Germline values: CDR1 LNHDA, CDR2 SQIVND (reference sequence). This chain's CDR3 is CASSFSSPGGQNYGYTF. DNA of the CDR3: TGTGCCAGTAGCTTCTCATCCCCGGGGGGCCAAAACTATGGCTACACCTTC. Looking up the rest from reference TRBV19 and TRBJ1-2 gives the full variable domain: DGGITQSPKYLFRKEGQNVTLSCEQNLNHDAMYWYRQDPGQGLRLIYYSQIVNDFQKGDIAEGYSVSREKKESFPLTVTSAQKNPTAFYLCASSFSSPGGQNYGYTFGSGTRLTVV.

J is TRBJ2-3 and V is TRBV9; D might be TRBD2 (7 bases). The CDR3 has 16 amino acids. V shed 4 bases and J shed 2 bases, with 17 bases lying between them. Germline V lookup: CDR1 SGDLS, CDR2 YYNGEE. The CDR3 protein is CASSPRRGGSTDTQYF. The CDR3 DNA is TGTGCCAGCAGCCCCCGCAGGGGAGGGTCCACAGATACGCAGTATTTT.

This clone showed up just a few times. V usage is TRBV30 and J usage is TRBJ1-1; possibly TRBD1 for D (5 bases). This CDR3 has 12 amino acids. With 5 bases removed from V and 6 bases from J, the gap between germline ends came to 13 bases. The germline CDR1 and CDR2 sequences are GTSNPN and SVGIG (reference sequence). The CDR3 DNA reads as TGTGCCTGGGGCAGGGTTTTCGCTGAAGCTTTCTTT. Translating it yields CAWGRVFAEAFF.